This is a list of T cell receptor beta chains from one sample in a study of shared clonotypes between healthy human individuals. This table comes from immunoSEQ multiplex PCR, and its TCRdb copy is limited to in-frame clones, with some not included. The sample lists about 1.1 million clones, around 78% occurring once. The source material was memory CD4+ T cells from PBMCs. These receptors came from a man between 18 and 35 years old in good health. Some clones in this sample may be carry-over from other donors' samples. The CDR3 runs from the conserved cysteine through the conserved F or W. The order of the fields is D gene, clone size, V gene, J gene, CDR3 DNA, CDR3 protein. The D gene is left open where the match is weak. For some rows the clone size is stated as once, few or many, or as a class when expanded; others skip it.

D: TRBD2
size: NA
V: TRBV29-1
J: TRBJ2-1
DNA: TGCAGCGTTAGCCTGACTAGCGGGAGTTTGTCTGAGCAGTTCTTC
CDR3: CSVSLTSGSLSEQFF

D: NA
size: NA
V: TRBV5-4
J: TRBJ2-7
DNA: TGTGCCAGCAGCTCCTTCGGGGGGCGCTACGAGCAGTACTTC
CDR3: CASSSFGGRYEQYF

D: NA
size: NA
V: TRBV9
J: TRBJ1-2
DNA: TGTGCCAGCAGCGCGAACACAGGGAACTATGGCTACACCTTC
CDR3: CASSANTGNYGYTF

D: NA
size: once
V: TRBV5-1
J: TRBJ2-5
DNA: TGCGCCAGCAGCCTCCAGGGTTTCGGGGAGACCCAGTACTTC
CDR3: CASSLQGFGETQYF

D: NA
size: many
V: TRBV10-1
J: TRBJ2-3
DNA: TGCGCCAGCTCCTTTCGGGAGCGCCCAGATACGCAGTATTTT
CDR3: CASSFRERPDTQYF

D: NA
size: NA
V: TRBV11-2
J: TRBJ1-5
DNA: TGTGCCAGCAGCTTAGATTTGGATCAGCCCCAGCATTTT
CDR3: CASSLDLDQPQHF

D: TRBD2
size: NA
V: TRBV15
J: TRBJ2-1
DNA: TGTGCCACCAGCAGAGGTCCAGCGGGAGGTCGGAATGAGCAGTTCTTC
CDR3: CATSRGPAGGRNEQFF

D: NA
size: NA
V: TRBV7-3
J: TRBJ1-1
DNA: TGTGCCAGCAGCGCGGCAGGGTTTATGGCTGAAGCTTTCTTT
CDR3: CASSAAGFMAEAFF

D: NA
size: NA
V: TRBV11-1
J: TRBJ2-7
DNA: TGTGCCAGCAGCATGAGGGCAGGGAACATGAACGAGCAGTACTTC
CDR3: CASSMRAGNMNEQYF

D: NA
size: NA
V: TRBV21-1
J: TRBJ1-2
DNA: TGTGCCAGCAGCATCAAGGACGAGGATGGCTACACCTTC
CDR3: CASSIKDEDGYTF

D: NA
size: many
V: TRBV2
J: TRBJ1-2
DNA: TGTGCCAGCAATTTCCTCGGGGAACCCTATGGCTACACCTTC
CDR3: CASNFLGEPYGYTF

D: TRBD1
size: NA
V: TRBV7-9
J: TRBJ2-2
DNA: TGTGCCAGCAGCTTTCCCGACAGGGGGAACCGGGGAGCTGTTTTT
CDR3: CASSFPDRGNRGAVF

D: TRBD2
size: NA
V: TRBV19
J: TRBJ2-1
DNA: TGTGCCAGTAGTATCTCAACTCTAGCGGGGGCATACAATGAGCAGTTCTTC
CDR3: CASSISTLAGAYNEQFF

D: NA
size: NA
V: TRBV6-6
J: TRBJ1-2
DNA: TGTGCCAGCAGGGTGGGCAGCAGCAACTATGGCTACACCTTC
CDR3: CASRVGSSNYGYTF

D: NA
size: NA
V: TRBV23-1
J: TRBJ1-5
DNA: TGCGCCAGCATCCCGGGCCCCCAGCATTTT
CDR3: CASIPGPQHF

D: TRBD2
size: NA
V: TRBV6-1
J: TRBJ2-7
DNA: TGTGCCAGCAGTGAGGGGGGGGTATCCTACGAGCAGTACTTC
CDR3: CASSEGGVSYEQYF

D: TRBD2
size: once
V: TRBV5-1
J: TRBJ2-5
DNA: TGCGCCAGCAGCTTGGGACTAGCGGGGGGCCAAGAGACCCAGTACTTC
CDR3: CASSLGLAGGQETQYF

D: TRBD2
size: NA
V: TRBV7-9
J: TRBJ2-1
DNA: TGTGCCACCGGATATAGGGCGGGAGCTCCCCATGAGCAGTTCTTC
CDR3: CATGYRAGAPHEQFF

D: NA
size: NA
V: TRBV28
J: TRBJ1-2
DNA: TGTGCCAGCAGTTTAGACGACAACTATGGCTACACCTTC
CDR3: CASSLDDNYGYTF

D: NA
size: NA
V: TRBV10-3
J: TRBJ1-2
DNA: TGTGCCATCAGGGGAACGGGAACGGCCTATGGCTACACCTTC
CDR3: CAIRGTGTAYGYTF

D: NA
size: NA
V: TRBV30
J: TRBJ2-1
DNA: TGTGCCTGCCGGGTTAGGGGCCTCTACAATGAGCAGTTCTTC
CDR3: CACRVRGLYNEQFF

D: NA
size: once
V: TRBV7-2
J: TRBJ1-2
DNA: TGTGCCAGCAGCCAACAGGGAGGCTATGGCTACACCTTC
CDR3: CASSQQGGYGYTF

D: TRBD2
size: NA
V: TRBV9
J: TRBJ2-1
DNA: TGTGCCAGCAGCGCCCGGGACTACTCCTACAATGAGCAGTTCTTC
CDR3: CASSARDYSYNEQFF

D: TRBD2
size: NA
V: TRBV6-1
J: TRBJ2-5
DNA: TGTGCCAGCATGGGGACGGGAGGGCAAGAGACCCAGTACTTC
CDR3: CASMGTGGQETQYF

D: TRBD2
size: NA
V: TRBV5-1
J: TRBJ2-7
DNA: TGCGCCAGCAGCTTGGAAGCGGGAGGGCCGGCCGAGCAGTACTTC
CDR3: CASSLEAGGPAEQYF

D: NA
size: NA
V: TRBV7-3
J: TRBJ2-3
DNA: TGTGCCAGCAGCGAAGCGACCCGTGGTACGCAGTATTTT
CDR3: CASSEATRGTQYF

D: TRBD2
size: NA
V: TRBV10-1
J: TRBJ2-7
DNA: TGCGCCAGCAGTGAGTGGGGGCGCGGGAGGACCCCCCCGAGCTCCTACGAGCAGTACTTC
CDR3: CASSEWGRGRTPPSSYEQYF

D: NA
size: NA
V: TRBV18
J: TRBJ2-2
DNA: TGTGCCAGCCGGGCAGGGATCGACACCGGGGAGCTGTTTTTT
CDR3: CASRAGIDTGELFF

D: NA
size: NA
V: TRBV6-1
J: TRBJ2-3
DNA: TGTGCCAGCAGTGAGCCATGGGGGTACACAGATACGCAGTATTTT
CDR3: CASSEPWGYTDTQYF

D: TRBD1
size: NA
V: TRBV9
J: TRBJ2-7
DNA: TGTGCCAGCAGCGTAGCAGGGGACAGCGACTACGAGCAGTACTTC
CDR3: CASSVAGDSDYEQYF

D: TRBD1
size: few
V: TRBV28
J: TRBJ1-2
DNA: TGTGCCAGCAGTTCGGACAGGGGTCTCCTCAACTATGGCTACACCTTC
CDR3: CASSSDRGLLNYGYTF

D: NA
size: NA
V: TRBV29-1
J: TRBJ2-5
DNA: TGCAGCGTTGAAGATCTTAACCTGAGGGCGACCCAGTACTTC
CDR3: CSVEDLNLRATQYF

D: NA
size: NA
V: TRBV28
J: TRBJ1-1
DNA: TGTGCCAGCAGTTCTTCAGGGTTGAACACTGAAGCTTTCTTT
CDR3: CASSSSGLNTEAFF

D: NA
size: NA
V: TRBV9
J: TRBJ2-3
DNA: TGTGCCAGCAGCGCCCAGGTAGTGGCAGATACGCAGTATTTT
CDR3: CASSAQVVADTQYF

D: NA
size: NA
V: TRBV28
J: TRBJ2-7
DNA: TGTGCCAGCCGGGACGGGCCAGCCTACGAGCAGTACTTC
CDR3: CASRDGPAYEQYF

D: TRBD1
size: NA
V: TRBV28
J: TRBJ2-5
DNA: TGTGCCAGCAGTTTACCGAGGGGGCCGTTTCGAGAGACCCAGTACTTC
CDR3: CASSLPRGPFRETQYF

D: NA
size: NA
V: TRBV7-2
J: TRBJ2-7
DNA: TGTGCCAGCAGCTTGAGGATAGCGAGGGAGCAGTACTTC
CDR3: CASSLRIAREQYF

D: NA
size: few
V: TRBV2
J: TRBJ2-1
DNA: TGTGCCAGCAACCAAGGGGGAGGGGTCCGTGGTGAGCAGTTCTTC
CDR3: CASNQGGGVRGEQFF

D: TRBD2
size: NA
V: TRBV28
J: TRBJ2-1
DNA: TGTGCCAGCAGTTTAGCGGGAGGGCCTTCTGAGCAGTTCTTC
CDR3: CASSLAGGPSEQFF

D: NA
size: NA
V: TRBV21-1
J: TRBJ2-2
DNA: TGTGCCAGCAAGTATATTTGGCAGGACATAGCGAACACCGGGGAGCTGTTTTTT
CDR3: CASKYIWQDIANTGELFF

D: NA
size: NA
V: TRBV30
J: TRBJ1-1
DNA: TGTGCCTGGAGTGTATTAACGCGAGGGGCCGAAGCTTTCTTT
CDR3: CAWSVLTRGAEAFF

D: NA
size: NA
V: TRBV2
J: TRBJ2-4
DNA: TGTGCCAGCAGTGCTCGTGGATACCTGTACTTC
CDR3: CASSARGYLYF

D: NA
size: once
V: TRBV4-1
J: TRBJ2-5
DNA: TGCGCCAGCAGCCTCACGATAGGAGAGACCCAGTACTTC
CDR3: CASSLTIGETQYF

D: TRBD2
size: NA
V: TRBV5-1
J: TRBJ2-5
DNA: TGCGCCAGCAGCTTGGGACTAGCACAAGAGACCCAGTACTTC
CDR3: CASSLGLAQETQYF

D: NA
size: NA
V: TRBV6-6
J: TRBJ2-7
DNA: TGTGCCAGCAGTTACCACATATCCTACGAGCAGTACTTC
CDR3: CASSYHISYEQYF

D: NA
size: NA
V: TRBV18
J: TRBJ2-2
DNA: TGTGCCAGCTCCCCTCCCGGGAGTAGGTTCACCGGGGAGCTGTTTTTT
CDR3: CASSPPGSRFTGELFF

D: TRBD1
size: NA
V: TRBV6-6
J: TRBJ2-7
DNA: TGTGCCAGCATGGACAGGGGGCGTACTTCGGACGAGCAGTACTTC
CDR3: CASMDRGRTSDEQYF

D: NA
size: few
V: TRBV4-3
J: TRBJ2-3
DNA: TGCGCCAGCAGCCAAGTAGGGGGTACAGATACGCAGTATTTT
CDR3: CASSQVGGTDTQYF

D: NA
size: NA
V: TRBV6-6
J: TRBJ1-3
DNA: TGTGCCAGCCGTGGGTTAGGGGAGTCTGGAAACACCATATATTTT
CDR3: CASRGLGESGNTIYF

D: TRBD1
size: NA
V: TRBV7-9
J: TRBJ2-4
DNA: TGTGCCAGCAGTCGTTCGAACAGGGGGGAAGCCAAAAACATTCAGTACTTC
CDR3: CASSRSNRGEAKNIQYF

D: TRBD1
size: NA
V: TRBV9
J: TRBJ2-3
DNA: TGTGCCAGCAGCGGCCGGGACAGGTCCACAGATACGCAGTATTTT
CDR3: CASSGRDRSTDTQYF

D: TRBD1
size: NA
V: TRBV6-1
J: TRBJ2-5
DNA: TGTGCCAGCAGTCGGGGACAGGGGGGAGAGACCCAGTACTTC
CDR3: CASSRGQGGETQYF

D: TRBD2
size: once
V: TRBV7-2
J: TRBJ2-3
DNA: TGTGCCAGCAGCCTTGGCGTAGCGGGAGGCACAGATACGCAGTATTTT
CDR3: CASSLGVAGGTDTQYF

D: NA
size: NA
V: TRBV2
J: TRBJ2-7
DNA: TGTGCCAGCAGGGAATTGAACCCTCTGTACGAGCAGTACTTC
CDR3: CASRELNPLYEQYF